The 5 T cell receptor beta chains given below trace back to one sample, sequenced in a study of cytomegalovirus exposure and HLA in healthy donors. Vbeta (60) and Jbeta (13) primers were used in the PCR. The assay was immunoSEQ multiplex PCR, and TCRdb's table has in-frame clones only and misses some. The sample gives about 160,000 clones, about three quarters of which show up once; 0.98% is in the top ten. Sequences were obtained from PBMCs. All receptors derive from a woman in her forties or fifties in good health and CMV-seropositive.

The chain uses TRBV5-4 and TRBJ1-1, with TRBD1 matching over 10 bases. The J segment lost 5 bases and the V segment lost 6 bases, leaving 10 bases of the junction unmatched. The germline V gene has CDR1 SGHNT and CDR2 YYREEE (reference sequence). This CDR3 contains 15 residues. The CDR3 nucleotides are TGTGCCAGCAACAGCCGACAGGGGGCTAATACTGAAGCTTTCTTT. This gives the protein CASNSRQGANTEAFF.

The chain uses TRBV5-1 and TRBJ1-6, with TRBD1 as a possible D gene (6 bases). Trimming left V 4 bases short and J 7 bases short, with 9 bases between. Germline V gene data show CDR1 as SGHRS and CDR2 as YFSETQ. This CDR3 contains 13 residues. The CDR3 is CASSEGGNSPLHF. The CDR3 DNA reads as TGCGCCAGCAGCGAGGGGGGGAATTCACCCCTCCACTTT.

The chain recombines TRBV19 with TRBJ1-5; D is unresolved. V was trimmed by 6 bases and J by 5 bases, leaving 8 bases between them. The CDR3 consists of 12 residues. CDR1 is LNHDA, CDR2 SQIVND, per germline (reference sequence). The CDR3 spells CASSRLDQPQHF. The DNA of the CDR3 is TGTGCCAGTAGCCGACTAGATCAGCCCCAGCATTTT.

This chain links TRBV28 with TRBJ2-3; no definite D call. The CDR3 covers 17 residues. Looked up from germline, CDR1 is MDHEN and CDR2 is SYDVKM. V lost 2 bases, J lost 5 bases, and 20 bases lay in between. The CDR3 nucleotides read TGTGCCAGCAGTTTAGTTGCCCCCAACGCGTTTGGAGATACGCAGTATTTT. As protein: CASSLVAPNAFGDTQYF.

The chain recombines TRBV28 with TRBJ2-7; TRBD2 aligns across 12 bases. The CDR3 runs 14 residues. V shed 9 bases, J shed 3 bases, and the junction held 6 bases outside the gene matches. In germline, CDR1 is MDHEN, CDR2 SYDVKM. CDR3 residues: CASRTSGGNYEQYF. DNA for the CDR3: TGTGCCAGTCGAACTAGCGGGGGGAACTACGAGCAGTACTTC.